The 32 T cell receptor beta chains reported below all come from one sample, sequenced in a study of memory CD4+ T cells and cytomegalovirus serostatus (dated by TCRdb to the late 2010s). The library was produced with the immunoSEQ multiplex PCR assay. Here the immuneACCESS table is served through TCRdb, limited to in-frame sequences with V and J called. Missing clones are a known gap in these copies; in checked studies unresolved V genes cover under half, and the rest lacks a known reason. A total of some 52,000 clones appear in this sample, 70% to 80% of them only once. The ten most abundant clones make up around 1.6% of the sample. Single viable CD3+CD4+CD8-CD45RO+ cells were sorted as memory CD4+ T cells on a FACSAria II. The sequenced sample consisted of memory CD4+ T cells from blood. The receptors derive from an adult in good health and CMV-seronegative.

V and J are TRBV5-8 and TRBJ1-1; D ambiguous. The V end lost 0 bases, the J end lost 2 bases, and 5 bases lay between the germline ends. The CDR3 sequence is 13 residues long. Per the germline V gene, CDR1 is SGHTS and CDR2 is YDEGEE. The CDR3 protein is CASSLARNTEAFF. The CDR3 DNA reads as TGTGCCAGCAGCTTGGCCAGAAACACTGAAGCTTTCTTT.

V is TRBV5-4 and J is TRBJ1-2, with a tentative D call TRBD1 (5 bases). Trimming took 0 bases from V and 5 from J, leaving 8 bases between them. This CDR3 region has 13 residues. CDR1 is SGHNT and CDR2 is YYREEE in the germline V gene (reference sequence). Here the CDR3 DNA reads TGTGCCAGCAGCTTGGACGGACAATATGGCTACACCTTC. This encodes CASSLDGQYGYTF.

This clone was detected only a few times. The CDR3 sequence is CASSLSDMRGSVRSYEQYF. The CDR3 DNA sequence: TGTGCCAGCAGTTTATCGGACATGAGGGGGAGCGTACGCTCCTACGAGCAGTACTTC. The chain recombines TRBV27 with TRBJ2-7, with a possible D match to TRBD1 (6 bases). Germline V gives CDR1 MNHEY, CDR2 SMNVEV (reference sequence). This CDR3 spans 19 amino acids. V lost 0 bases to trimming and J lost 0 bases, with 21 bases between them.

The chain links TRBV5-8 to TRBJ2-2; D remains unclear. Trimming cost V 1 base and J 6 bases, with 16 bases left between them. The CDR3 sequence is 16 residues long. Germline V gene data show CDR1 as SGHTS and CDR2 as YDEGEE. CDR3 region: CASSLRRSGSSGELFF. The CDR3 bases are TGTGCCAGCAGCTTGCGTAGGTCCGGTAGCTCCGGGGAGCTGTTTTTT.

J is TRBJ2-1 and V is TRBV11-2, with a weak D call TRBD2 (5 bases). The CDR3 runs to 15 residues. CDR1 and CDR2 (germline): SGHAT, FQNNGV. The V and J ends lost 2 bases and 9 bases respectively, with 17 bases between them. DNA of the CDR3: TGTGCCAGCAGCTTAAAGACAACTAGTTTAGGTGAGCAGTTCTTC. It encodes CASSLKTTSLGEQFF.

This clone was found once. The CDR3 sequence is CASSLLAGWEANEQFF. CDR3 coding DNA: TGTGCCAGCAGCTTGCTAGCGGGATGGGAGGCAAATGAGCAGTTCTTC. The chain recombines TRBV13 with TRBJ2-1, with 9 positions matching TRBD2. Germline values: CDR1 PRHDT, CDR2 FYEKMQ (reference sequence). V was clipped by 3 bases and J by 7 bases; unmatched bases: 10. This CDR3 spans 16 amino acids. Combining the CDR3 with reference TRBV13 and TRBJ2-1 gives the whole variable domain AAGVIQSPRHLIKEKRETATLKCYPIPRHDTVYWYQQGPGQDPQFLISFYEKMQSDKGSIPDRFSAQQFSDYHSELNMSSLELGDSALYFCASSLLAGWEANEQFFGPGTRLTVL.

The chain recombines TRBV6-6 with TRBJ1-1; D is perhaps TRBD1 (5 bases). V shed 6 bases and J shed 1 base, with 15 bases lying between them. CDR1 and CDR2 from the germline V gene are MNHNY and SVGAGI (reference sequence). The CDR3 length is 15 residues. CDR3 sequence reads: CASRKTDTSNTEAFF. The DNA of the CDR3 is TGTGCCAGCAGAAAAACGGACACTTCGAACACTGAAGCTTTCTTT.

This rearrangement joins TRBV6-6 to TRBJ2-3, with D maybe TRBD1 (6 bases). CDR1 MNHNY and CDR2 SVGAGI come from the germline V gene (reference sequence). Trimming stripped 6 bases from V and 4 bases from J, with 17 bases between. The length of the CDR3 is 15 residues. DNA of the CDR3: TGTGCCAGCAGGCCCACAGGGTCTCGGGCAGATACGCAGTATTTT. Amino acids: CASRPTGSRADTQYF.

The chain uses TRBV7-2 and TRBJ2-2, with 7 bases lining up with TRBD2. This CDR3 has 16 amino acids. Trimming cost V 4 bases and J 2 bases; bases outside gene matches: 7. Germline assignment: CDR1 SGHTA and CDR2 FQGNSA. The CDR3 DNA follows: TGTGCCAGCAGCTCCGGCGGGAGATCTAACACCGGGGAGCTGTTTTTT. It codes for CASSSGGRSNTGELFF.

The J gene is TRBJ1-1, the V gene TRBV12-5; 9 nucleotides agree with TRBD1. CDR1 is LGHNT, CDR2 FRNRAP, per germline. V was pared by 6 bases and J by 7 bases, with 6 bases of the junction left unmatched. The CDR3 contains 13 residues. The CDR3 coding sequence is TGTGCTAGTGGGAACACAGGGGGCGGTGAAGCTTTCTTT. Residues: CASGNTGGGEAFF.

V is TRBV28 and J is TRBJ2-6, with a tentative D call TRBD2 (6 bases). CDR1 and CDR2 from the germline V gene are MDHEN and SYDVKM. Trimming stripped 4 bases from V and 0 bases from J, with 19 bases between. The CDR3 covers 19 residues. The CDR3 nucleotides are TGTGCCAGCAGTTCTTCTACTCACAGGAGGGCCTCTGGGGCCAACGTCCTGACTTTC. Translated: CASSSSTHRRASGANVLTF.

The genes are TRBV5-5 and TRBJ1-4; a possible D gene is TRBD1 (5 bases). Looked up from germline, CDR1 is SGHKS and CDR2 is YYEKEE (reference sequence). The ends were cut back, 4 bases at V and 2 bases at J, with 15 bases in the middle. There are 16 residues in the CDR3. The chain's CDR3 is CASSVQPGRTNEKLFF. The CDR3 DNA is TGTGCCAGCAGCGTACAACCGGGACGGACTAATGAAAAACTGTTTTTT.

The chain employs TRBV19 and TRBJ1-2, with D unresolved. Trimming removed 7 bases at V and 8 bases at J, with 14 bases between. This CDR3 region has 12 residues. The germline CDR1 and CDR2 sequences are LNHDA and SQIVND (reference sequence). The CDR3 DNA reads TGTGCCAGTACTCCTAGGACGGGCGGCTACACCTTC. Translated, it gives CASTPRTGGYTF. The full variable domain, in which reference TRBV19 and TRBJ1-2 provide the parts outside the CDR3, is DGGITQSPKYLFRKEGQNVTLSCEQNLNHDAMYWYRQDPGQGLRLIYYSQIVNDFQKGDIAEGYSVSREKKESFPLTVTSAQKNPTAFYLCASTPRTGGYTFGSGTRLTVV.

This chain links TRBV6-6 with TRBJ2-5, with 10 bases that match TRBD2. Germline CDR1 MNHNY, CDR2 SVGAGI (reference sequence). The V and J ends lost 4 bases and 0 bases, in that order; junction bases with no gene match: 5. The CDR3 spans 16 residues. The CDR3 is CASSSSGRGYQETQYF. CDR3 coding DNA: TGTGCCAGCAGTTCGAGCGGGAGGGGGTACCAAGAGACCCAGTACTTC.

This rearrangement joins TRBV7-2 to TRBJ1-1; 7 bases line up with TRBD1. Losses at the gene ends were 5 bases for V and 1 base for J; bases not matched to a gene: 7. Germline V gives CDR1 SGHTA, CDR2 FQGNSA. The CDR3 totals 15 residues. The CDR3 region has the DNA TGTGCCAGCAGCGCTTCAGGGGGGAAGAACACTGAAGCTTTCTTT. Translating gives CASSASGGKNTEAFF. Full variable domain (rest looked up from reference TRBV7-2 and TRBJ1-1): GAGVSQSPSNKVTEKGKDVELRCDPISGHTALYWYRQSLGQGLEFLIYFQGNSAPDKSGLPSDRFSAERTGGSVSTLTIQRTQQEDSAVYLCASSASGGKNTEAFFGQGTRLTVV.

The CDR3 nucleotides read TGTGCCAGCAGCTTACAGGGATACAATGAGCAGTTCTTC. Its translation: CASSLQGYNEQFF. The genes are TRBV5-4 and TRBJ2-1; D might be TRBD1 (6 bases). This CDR3 has 13 amino acids. V gave up 2 bases and J gave up 4 bases, with 7 bases separating them. Looked up from germline, CDR1 is SGHNT and CDR2 is YYREEE (reference sequence).

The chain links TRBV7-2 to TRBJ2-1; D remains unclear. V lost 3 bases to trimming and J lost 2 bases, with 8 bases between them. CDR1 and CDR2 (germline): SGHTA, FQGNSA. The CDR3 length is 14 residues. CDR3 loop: CASSFRQTYNEQFF. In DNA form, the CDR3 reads TGTGCCAGCAGCTTCCGGCAGACCTACAATGAGCAGTTCTTC.

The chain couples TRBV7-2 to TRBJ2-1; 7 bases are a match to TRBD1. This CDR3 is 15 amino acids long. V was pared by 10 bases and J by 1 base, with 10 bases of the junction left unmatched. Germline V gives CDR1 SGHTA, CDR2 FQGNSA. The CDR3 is CATRKPGQSYNEQFF. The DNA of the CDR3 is TGTGCCACCCGAAAACCGGGACAGTCCTACAATGAGCAGTTCTTC. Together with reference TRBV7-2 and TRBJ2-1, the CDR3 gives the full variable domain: GAGVSQSPSNKVTEKGKDVELRCDPISGHTALYWYRQSLGQGLEFLIYFQGNSAPDKSGLPSDRFSAERTGGSVSTLTIQRTQQEDSAVYLCATRKPGQSYNEQFFGPGTRLTVL.

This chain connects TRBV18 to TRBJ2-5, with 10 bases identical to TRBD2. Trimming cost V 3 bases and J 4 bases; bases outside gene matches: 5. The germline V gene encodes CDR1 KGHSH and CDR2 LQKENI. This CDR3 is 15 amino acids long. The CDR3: CASSPSGGALETQYF. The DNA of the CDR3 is TGTGCCAGCTCACCGAGCGGGGGGGCCCTAGAGACCCAGTACTTC.

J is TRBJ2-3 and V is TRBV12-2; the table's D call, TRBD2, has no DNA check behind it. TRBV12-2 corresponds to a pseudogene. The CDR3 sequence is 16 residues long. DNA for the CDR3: TGTGCAAGTCGCTCTAGACTAGCGGGAGTTGAAGATACGCAGTATTTT. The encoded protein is CASRSRLAGVEDTQYF.

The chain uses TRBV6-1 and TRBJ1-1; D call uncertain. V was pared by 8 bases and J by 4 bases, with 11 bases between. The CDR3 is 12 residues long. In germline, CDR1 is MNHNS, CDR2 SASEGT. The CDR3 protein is CASFGRATEAFF. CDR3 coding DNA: TGTGCCAGCTTCGGAAGGGCCACTGAAGCTTTCTTT.

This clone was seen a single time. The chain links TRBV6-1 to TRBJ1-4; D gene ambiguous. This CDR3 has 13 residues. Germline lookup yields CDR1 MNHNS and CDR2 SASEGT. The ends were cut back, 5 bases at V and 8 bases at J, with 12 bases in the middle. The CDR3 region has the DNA TGTGCCAGCAGTAGAACAACGGGGGAAAAACTGTTTTTT. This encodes CASSRTTGEKLFF.

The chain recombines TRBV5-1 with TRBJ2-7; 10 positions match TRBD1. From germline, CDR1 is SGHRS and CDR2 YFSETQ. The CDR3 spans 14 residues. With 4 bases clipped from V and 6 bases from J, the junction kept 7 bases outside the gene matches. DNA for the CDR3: TGCGCCAGCAGCCGACAGGGGGCGCTTGGCGAGCAGTACTTC. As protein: CASSRQGALGEQYF.

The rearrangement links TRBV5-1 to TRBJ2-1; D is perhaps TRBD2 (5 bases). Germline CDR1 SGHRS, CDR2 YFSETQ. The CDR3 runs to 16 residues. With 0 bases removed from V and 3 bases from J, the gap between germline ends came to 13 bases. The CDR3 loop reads CASSLDNTGIYNEQFF. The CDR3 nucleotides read TGCGCCAGCAGCTTGGACAATACCGGGATCTACAATGAGCAGTTCTTC.

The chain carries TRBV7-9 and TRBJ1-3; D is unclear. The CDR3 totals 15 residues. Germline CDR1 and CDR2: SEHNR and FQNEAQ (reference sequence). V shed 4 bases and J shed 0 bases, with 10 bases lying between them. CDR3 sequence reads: CASSSRVNSGNTIYF. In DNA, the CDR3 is TGTGCCAGCAGCTCCCGGGTCAACTCTGGAAACACCATATATTTT.

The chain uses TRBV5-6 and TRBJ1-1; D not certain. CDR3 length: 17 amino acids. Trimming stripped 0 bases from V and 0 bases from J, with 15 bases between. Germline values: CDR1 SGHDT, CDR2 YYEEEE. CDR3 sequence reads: CASSLERVASMNTEAFF. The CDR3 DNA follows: TGTGCCAGCAGCTTGGAGAGAGTAGCTTCCATGAACACTGAAGCTTTCTTT.

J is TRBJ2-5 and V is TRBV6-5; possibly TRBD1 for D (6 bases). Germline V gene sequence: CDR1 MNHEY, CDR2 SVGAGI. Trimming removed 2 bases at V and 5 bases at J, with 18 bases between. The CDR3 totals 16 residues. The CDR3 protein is CASSYRYRQDPETQYF. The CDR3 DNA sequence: TGTGCCAGCAGTTACCGATACCGACAGGATCCGGAGACCCAGTACTTC.

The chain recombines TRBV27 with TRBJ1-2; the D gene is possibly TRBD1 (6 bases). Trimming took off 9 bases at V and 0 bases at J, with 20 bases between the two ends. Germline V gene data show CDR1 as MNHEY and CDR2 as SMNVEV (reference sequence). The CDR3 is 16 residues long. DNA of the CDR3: TGTGCCAGTTGCATGGACAGTCAATACACTAACTATGGCTACACCTTC. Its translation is CASCMDSQYTNYGYTF.

This chain's CDR3 is CASSQEISGRGEDTQYF. As DNA, the CDR3 is TGCGCCAGCAGCCAAGAGATTAGCGGGAGAGGGGAAGATACGCAGTATTTT. The chain employs TRBV4-1 and TRBJ2-3; 9 bases are a match to TRBD2. Germline CDR1 reads MGHRA; CDR2 reads YSYEKL. The CDR3 is 17 residues long. V dropped 0 bases and J dropped 5; count of bases not matched to a gene: 9.

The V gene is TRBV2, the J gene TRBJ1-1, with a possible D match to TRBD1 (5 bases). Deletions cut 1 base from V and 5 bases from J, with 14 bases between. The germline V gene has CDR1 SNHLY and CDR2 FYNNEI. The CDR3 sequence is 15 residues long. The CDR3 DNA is TGTGCCAGCAGTGAAGGGGGCAGGGCGGGGACTGAAGCTTTCTTT. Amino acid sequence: CASSEGGRAGTEAFF.

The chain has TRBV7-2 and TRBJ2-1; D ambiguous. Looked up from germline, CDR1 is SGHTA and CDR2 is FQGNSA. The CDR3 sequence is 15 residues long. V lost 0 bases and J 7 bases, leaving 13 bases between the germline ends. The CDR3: CASSLAARTLNEQFF. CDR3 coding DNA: TGTGCCAGCAGCTTAGCCGCTCGGACGCTTAATGAGCAGTTCTTC. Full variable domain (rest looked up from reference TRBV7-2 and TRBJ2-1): GAGVSQSPSNKVTEKGKDVELRCDPISGHTALYWYRQSLGQGLEFLIYFQGNSAPDKSGLPSDRFSAERTGGSVSTLTIQRTQQEDSAVYLCASSLAARTLNEQFFGPGTRLTVL.

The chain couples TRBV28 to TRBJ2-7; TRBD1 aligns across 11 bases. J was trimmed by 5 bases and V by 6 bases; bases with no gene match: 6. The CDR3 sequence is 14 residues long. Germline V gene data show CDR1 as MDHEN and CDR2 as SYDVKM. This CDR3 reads CASRRTGGLNEQYF. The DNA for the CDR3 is TGTGCCAGCAGGAGGACAGGGGGCCTCAACGAGCAGTACTTC.